These 13 T cell receptor beta chains were sequenced from one sample in a study of CD8 T cells in ankylosing spondylitis. Notes on the study in general: Blood from ankylosing spondylitis patients appeared to carry a characteristic roughly 8-variant TCR beta motif.

These TCRs' antigens remain unknown. Each CDR3 protein is one row after TCRdb ran MiXCR on the 5' RACE reads. The repertoire consists of a few hundred thousand distinct CDR3 sequences, with 7% to 8% occurring once and the leading ten covering 12% to 15%. Sequencing was done on a sample of blood, either unsorted or a sorted T cell fraction (not recorded which). All receptors come from a male donor with ankylosing spondylitis.

This clonotype came up many times. This chain joins TRBV3-1 and TRBJ1-1; D not certain. The CDR3 extends over 15 amino acids. Germline V CDR1 and CDR2: LGHDT, YNNKEL (reference sequence). V was trimmed by 4 bases and J by 2 bases, leaving 14 bases between them. Here the CDR3 reads CASSPQISINTEAFF. The CDR3 DNA sequence: TGTGCCAGCAGCCCGCAGATCTCGATCAACACTGAAGCTTTCTTT.

This clonotype was seen repeatedly, ten times or more. The rearrangement links TRBV20-1 to TRBJ2-3; D is ambiguous. The germline CDR1 and CDR2 sequences are DFQATT and SNEGSKA (reference sequence). V dropped 3 bases and J dropped 3 bases, with 13 bases sitting between them. CDR3 length: 14 residues. The CDR3 nucleotides are TGCAGTGCTAGTGCTGGACCTAAAACAGATACGCAGTATTTT. As protein: CSASAGPKTDTQYF.

There are many counts of this clonotype. The chain recombines TRBV7-6 with TRBJ1-5; TRBD1 matches at 7 bases. V gave up 5 bases and J gave up 5 bases; unmatched junction bases: 12. The CDR3 contains 16 residues. CDR1 is SGHVS and CDR2 is FNYEAQ in the germline V gene. The CDR3 nucleotides read TGTGCCAGCAGCCCCGAGGTAGGGGGCGAGGATCAGCCCCAGCATTTT. Translated, it gives CASSPEVGGEDQPQHF.

V usage is TRBV20-1 and J usage is TRBJ2-1, with TRBD2 matching over 7 bases. CDR1 is DFQATT and CDR2 is SNEGSKA in the germline V gene (reference sequence). CDR3 length: 15 amino acids. V lost 6 bases and J lost 0; bases outside the gene matches: 8. CDR3 in amino acids: CSAVFRTSSYNEQFF. CDR3 DNA sequence: TGCAGTGCAGTCTTTAGGACTAGCTCCTACAATGAGCAGTTCTTC.

The sample holds many counts of this clonotype. The chain carries TRBV9 and TRBJ2-4; maybe TRBD1 (5 bases). CDR3 size: 14 residues. The germline V and J ends were trimmed by 4 bases and 0 bases, with 8 bases remaining between them. Germline-derived CDR1 and CDR2 are SGDLS and YYNGEE. Here the CDR3 reads CASSPGLAKNIQYF. CDR3 bases: TGTGCCAGCAGCCCAGGGCTAGCCAAAAACATTCAGTACTTC.

This clonotype appeared many times. The chain employs TRBV4-1 and TRBJ2-7, with TRBD2 matching 8 bases. V dropped 0 bases and J dropped 2; count of bases not matched to a gene: 6. The germline V gene encodes CDR1 MGHRA and CDR2 YSYEKL. This CDR3 spans 16 amino acids. CDR3 nucleotides: TGCGCCAGCAGCCAAGATCGAATAGCGGGAACCTACGAGCAGTACTTC. It is translated as CASSQDRIAGTYEQYF.

The chain uses TRBV6-1 and TRBJ2-7; D gene uncertain. This CDR3 has 14 amino acids. V was cut by 5 bases and J by 3 bases, with 14 bases left in between. Germline V gene data show CDR1 as MNHNS and CDR2 as SASEGT. CDR3 amino acids: CASSPRLYLYEQYF. The DNA of the CDR3 is TGTGCCAGCAGTCCCCGACTTTATCTCTACGAGCAGTACTTC.

V and J are TRBV27 and TRBJ1-5; D gene uncertain. The germline V gene has CDR1 MNHEY and CDR2 SMNVEV (reference sequence). V was shortened by 6 bases and J by 4 bases, with 13 bases between the two germline ends. The CDR3 sequence is 14 residues long. The CDR3 protein is CASSLGAWNQPQHF. The DNA for the CDR3 is TGTGCCAGCAGCCTTGGCGCCTGGAATCAGCCCCAGCATTTT.

This clonotype has ten or more counts. The V call is TRBV28, the J call TRBJ1-6, with D unclear. The CDR3 sequence is 11 residues long. The V end lost 9 bases, the J end lost 16 bases, and 16 bases lay between the germline ends. The germline V gene encodes CDR1 MDHEN and CDR2 SYDVKM. CDR3 protein: CASVQRRALHF. CDR3 nucleotides: TGTGCCAGTGTTCAGCGTCGAGCTCTCCACTTT.

At least ten counts were recorded for this clonotype. V usage is TRBV28 and J usage is TRBJ1-5; unclear D gene. Germline loops: CDR1 MDHEN, CDR2 SYDVKM. The V end lost 5 bases, the J end lost 5 bases, and 19 bases lay between the germline ends. The CDR3 runs to 16 residues. CDR3 nucleotides: TGTGCCAGCAGTCCGCCTTGGAGGAGTAGGGATCAGCCCCAGCATTTT. It is translated as CASSPPWRSRDQPQHF.

There are a few counts of this clonotype. The chain is built from TRBV27 and TRBJ2-7; D unresolved. The germline V and J ends were trimmed by 5 bases and 3 bases, with 14 bases remaining between them. Germline values: CDR1 MNHEY, CDR2 SMNVEV (reference sequence). The CDR3 loop spans 14 amino acids. The CDR3 DNA sequence: TGTGCCAGCAGTCCTTCCCCGAGGAGCTACGAGCAGTACTTC. Its translation is CASSPSPRSYEQYF.

The V and J genes are TRBV5-1 and TRBJ2-1, with D perhaps matching TRBD2 (6 bases). Germline V lookup: CDR1 SGHRS, CDR2 YFSETQ. Trimming removed 3 bases from V and 8 bases from J, with 18 bases in between. The CDR3 covers 15 residues. CDR3 residues: CASSSGVTNADEQFF. The CDR3, as DNA: TGCGCCAGCAGCTCGGGGGTAACGAATGCGGATGAGCAGTTCTTC.

This clonotype has only a few counts. The chain joins TRBV6-2 or TRBV6-3 to TRBJ2-1; 8 positions agree with TRBD1. This CDR3 has 14 residues. J was trimmed by 7 bases and V by 8 bases; bases with no gene match: 10. The V gene's germline CDR1 is MNHEY and CDR2 SVGEGT. CDR3 in amino acids: CASVQLDRVNEQFF. CDR3 nucleotide sequence: TGTGCCAGCGTTCAGCTGGACAGGGTTAATGAGCAGTTCTTC.